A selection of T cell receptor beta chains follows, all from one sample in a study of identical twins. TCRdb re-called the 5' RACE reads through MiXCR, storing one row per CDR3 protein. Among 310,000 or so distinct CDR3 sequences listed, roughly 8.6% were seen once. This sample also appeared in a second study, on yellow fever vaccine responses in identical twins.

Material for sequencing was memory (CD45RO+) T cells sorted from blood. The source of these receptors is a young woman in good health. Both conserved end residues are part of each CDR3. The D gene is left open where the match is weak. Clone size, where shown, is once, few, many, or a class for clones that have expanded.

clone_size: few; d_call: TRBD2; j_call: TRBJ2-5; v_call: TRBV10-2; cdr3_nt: TGCGCCAGCATGGGAGCGGGGGGGCGGCAAGAGACCCAGTACTTC; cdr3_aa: CASMGAGGRQETQYF
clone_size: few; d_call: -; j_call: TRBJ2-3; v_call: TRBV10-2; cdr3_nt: TGCGCCAGCAGTGAGTCGATGGGGGCCGGCACAGATACGCAGTATTTT; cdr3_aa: CASSESMGAGTDTQYF
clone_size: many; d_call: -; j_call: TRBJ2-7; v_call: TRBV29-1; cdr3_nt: TGCAGCGTTGAATTCGACAGACCCTACGAGCAGTACTTC; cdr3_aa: CSVEFDRPYEQYF
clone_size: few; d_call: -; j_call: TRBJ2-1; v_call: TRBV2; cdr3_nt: TGTGCCAGCAGTCTAGTCCCGGAGCAGTTCTTC; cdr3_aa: CASSLVPEQFF
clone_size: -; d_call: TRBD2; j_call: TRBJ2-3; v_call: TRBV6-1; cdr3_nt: TGTGCCAGCAGCGTTATAGCGGGAGACCTGTATTTT; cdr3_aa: CASSVIAGDLYF
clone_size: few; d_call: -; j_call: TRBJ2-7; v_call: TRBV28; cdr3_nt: TGTGCCAGCGGAACTTCCTACGAGCAGTACTTC; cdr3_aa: CASGTSYEQYF
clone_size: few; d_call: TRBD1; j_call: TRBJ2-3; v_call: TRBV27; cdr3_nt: TGTGCCAGCAGTTTTAGTTCTTCGGGGACAGGGGGACTTAGTACGCAGTATTTT; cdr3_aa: CASSFSSSGTGGLSTQYF
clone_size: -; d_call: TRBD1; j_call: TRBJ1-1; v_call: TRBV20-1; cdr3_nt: TGCAGTGCTAGAGATCCGGGACAGGGGGCAAGGGACACTGAAGCTTTCTTT; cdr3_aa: CSARDPGQGARDTEAFF
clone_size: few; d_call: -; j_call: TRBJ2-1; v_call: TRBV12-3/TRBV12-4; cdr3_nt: TGTGCCAGCAGTCCACACACACCGTACAATGAGCAGTTCTTC; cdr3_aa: CASSPHTPYNEQFF
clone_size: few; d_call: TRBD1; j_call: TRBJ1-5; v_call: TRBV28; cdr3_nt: TGTGCCAGCAGTTCAGGGGGTGGTGAGGTAAACAATCAGCCCCAGCATTTT; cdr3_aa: CASSSGGGEVNNQPQHF
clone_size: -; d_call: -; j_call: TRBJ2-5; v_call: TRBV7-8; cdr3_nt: TGTGCCAGCAGCTTATGGCCCCGACCTCAAGAGACCCAGTACTTC; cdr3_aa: CASSLWPRPQETQYF
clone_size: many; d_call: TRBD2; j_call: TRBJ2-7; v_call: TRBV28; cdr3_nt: TGTGCCAGCAGACTCGGGGGGTCCTACGAGCAGTACTTC; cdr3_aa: CASRLGGSYEQYF
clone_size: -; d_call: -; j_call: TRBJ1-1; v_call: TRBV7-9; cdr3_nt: TGTGCCAGCAGCCTCCAGGTGGAGGGCGAAGCTTTCTTT; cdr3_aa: CASSLQVEGEAFF
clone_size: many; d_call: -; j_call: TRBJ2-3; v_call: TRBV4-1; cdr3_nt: TGCGCCAGCAGCCAAGTGACAGAGGATACGCAGTATTTT; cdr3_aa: CASSQVTEDTQYF
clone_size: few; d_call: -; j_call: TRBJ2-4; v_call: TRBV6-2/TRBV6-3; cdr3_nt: TGTGCCAGCAGTTACTCGAACTGGGGAGAAAACATTCAGTACTTC; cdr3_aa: CASSYSNWGENIQYF
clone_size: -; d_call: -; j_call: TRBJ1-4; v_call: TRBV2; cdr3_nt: TGTGCCAGCAGTGATTTTTCAGGATCTGAAAAACTGTTTTTT; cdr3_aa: CASSDFSGSEKLFF
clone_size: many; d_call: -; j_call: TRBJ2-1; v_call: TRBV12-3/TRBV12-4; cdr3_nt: TGTGCCAGCAGTCCCTCAGGAGGAACCTACAATGAGCAGTTCTTC; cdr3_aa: CASSPSGGTYNEQFF
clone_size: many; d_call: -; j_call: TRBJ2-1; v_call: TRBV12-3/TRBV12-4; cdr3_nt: TGTGCCAGCAGTCCTCAGCGGGCCTACAATGAGCAGTTCTTC; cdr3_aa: CASSPQRAYNEQFF
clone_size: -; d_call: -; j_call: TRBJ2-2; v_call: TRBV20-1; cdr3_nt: TGCAGTGCTAGAGATAGATTGCGGAACACCGGGGAGCTGTTTTTT; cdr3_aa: CSARDRLRNTGELFF
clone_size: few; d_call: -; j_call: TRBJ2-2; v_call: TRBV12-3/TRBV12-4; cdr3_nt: TGTGCCAGCAGCCGTACCCAAGCGGCCACCGGGGAGCTGTTTTTT; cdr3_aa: CASSRTQAATGELFF
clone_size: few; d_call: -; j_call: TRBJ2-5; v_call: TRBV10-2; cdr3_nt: TGCGCCAGCAGCGGGGGCCACAGGGAATGGCAAGAGACCCAGTACTTC; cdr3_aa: CASSGGHREWQETQYF
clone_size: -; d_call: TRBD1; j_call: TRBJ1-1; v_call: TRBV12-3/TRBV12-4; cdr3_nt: TGTGCCAGCAGAATCCCCCCCGGGACAGGGGACCGAAACACTGAAGCTTTCTTT; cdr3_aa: CASRIPPGTGDRNTEAFF
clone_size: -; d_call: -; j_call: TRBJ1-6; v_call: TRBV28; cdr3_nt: TGTGCCAGCAGTTTGGCAGGGTCAGCCAATTCACCCCTCCACTTT; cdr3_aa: CASSLAGSANSPLHF
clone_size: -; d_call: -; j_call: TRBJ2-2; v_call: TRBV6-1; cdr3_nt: TGTGCCAGCAGTGAAGAGGGGGCGGGGACCGGGGAGCTGTTTTTT; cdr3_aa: CASSEEGAGTGELFF
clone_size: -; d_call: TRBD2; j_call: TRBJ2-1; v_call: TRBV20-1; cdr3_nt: TGCAGTGCCTCCGGGACTAGCGACTACAATGAGCAGTTCTTC; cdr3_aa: CSASGTSDYNEQFF
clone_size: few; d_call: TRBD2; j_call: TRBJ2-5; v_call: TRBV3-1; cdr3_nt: TGTGCCAGCAGCCGGGGGACTAGCGGGAGCCATACTTGGACCCAGTACTTC; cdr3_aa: CASSRGTSGSHTWTQYF
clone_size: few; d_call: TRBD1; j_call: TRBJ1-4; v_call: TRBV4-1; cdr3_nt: TGCGCCAGCAGCCAAGGACAGGGGAGACCGGCTAATGAAAAACTGTTTTTT; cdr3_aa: CASSQGQGRPANEKLFF
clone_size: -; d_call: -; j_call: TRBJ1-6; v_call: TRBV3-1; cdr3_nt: TGTGCCAGCAGCCAAGCTGGGCAGCAAAATTCACCCCTCCACTTT; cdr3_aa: CASSQAGQQNSPLHF
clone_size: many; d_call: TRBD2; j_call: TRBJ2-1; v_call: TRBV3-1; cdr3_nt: TGTGCCAGCACGCTAAGCGGGAGGGACAATGAGCAGTTCTTC; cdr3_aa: CASTLSGRDNEQFF
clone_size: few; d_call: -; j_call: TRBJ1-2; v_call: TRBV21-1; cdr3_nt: TGTGCCAGCAGCAAAGACGGAGGGGGTGGCTACACCTTC; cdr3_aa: CASSKDGGGGYTF
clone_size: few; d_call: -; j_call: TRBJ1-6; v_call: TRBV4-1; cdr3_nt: TGCGCCAGCAGCCAAGGCCGGACTGTAGACAATTCACCCCTCCACTTT; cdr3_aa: CASSQGRTVDNSPLHF
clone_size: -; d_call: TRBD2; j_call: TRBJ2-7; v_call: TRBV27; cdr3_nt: TGTGCCAGCAGTTTAGCGGGAGGCTTGTCCTACGAGCAGTACTTC; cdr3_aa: CASSLAGGLSYEQYF
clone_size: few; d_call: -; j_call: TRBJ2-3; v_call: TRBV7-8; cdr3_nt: TGTGCCAGCAGCTCCTTAGCGGCGGCCTGGTCAGATACGCAGTATTTT; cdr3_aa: CASSSLAAAWSDTQYF
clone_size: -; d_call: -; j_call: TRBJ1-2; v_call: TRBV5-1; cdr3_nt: TGCGCCAGCAGTTCTTTTTCCGGGGAAAGTTCTAACTATGGCTACACCTTC; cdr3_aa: CASSSFSGESSNYGYTF
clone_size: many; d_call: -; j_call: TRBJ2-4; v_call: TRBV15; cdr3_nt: TGTGCCACCAGCAGAGATTTTGAGGGGGTAGCCAAAAACATTCAGTACTTC; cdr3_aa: CATSRDFEGVAKNIQYF
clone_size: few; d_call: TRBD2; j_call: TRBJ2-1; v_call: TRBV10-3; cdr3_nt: TGTGCCATCAGTGACTCCGGGGGGGGCTACAATGAGCAGTTCTTC; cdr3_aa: CAISDSGGGYNEQFF
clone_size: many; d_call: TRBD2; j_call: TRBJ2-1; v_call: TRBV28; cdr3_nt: TGTGCCAGCAGCCCTAGCGGGAACTCCTACAATGAGCAGTTCTTC; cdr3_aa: CASSPSGNSYNEQFF
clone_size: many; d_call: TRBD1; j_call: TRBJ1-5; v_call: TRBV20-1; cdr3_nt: TGCAGTGCTAGAGACCTAAAAGGGGGCTTCAATCAGCCCCAGCATTTT; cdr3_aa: CSARDLKGGFNQPQHF
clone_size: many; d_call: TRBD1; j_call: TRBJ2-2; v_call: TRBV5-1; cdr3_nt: TGCGCCAGCAGCTCGGGACAGGGGGCAGCCGGGGAGCTGTTTTTT; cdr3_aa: CASSSGQGAAGELFF
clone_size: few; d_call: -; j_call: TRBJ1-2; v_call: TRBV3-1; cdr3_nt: TGTGCCAGCAGCCAAGGAGGGAGCTATGGCTACACCTTC; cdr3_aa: CASSQGGSYGYTF
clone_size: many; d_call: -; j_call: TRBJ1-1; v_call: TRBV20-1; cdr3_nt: TGCAGTGAATTGGGCAGGGGATGGACTGAAGCTTTCTTT; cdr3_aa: CSELGRGWTEAFF
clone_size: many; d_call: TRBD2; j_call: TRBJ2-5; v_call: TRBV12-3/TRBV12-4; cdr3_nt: TGTGCCAGCAGTTTCAGCGGGAGGGGGGAGACCCAGTACTTC; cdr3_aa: CASSFSGRGETQYF
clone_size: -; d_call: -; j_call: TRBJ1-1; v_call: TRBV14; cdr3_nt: TGTGCCAGCAGCCAAGTAGGGCGGGGGAACACTGAAGCTTTCTTT; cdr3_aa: CASSQVGRGNTEAFF
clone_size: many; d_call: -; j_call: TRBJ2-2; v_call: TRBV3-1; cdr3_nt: TGTGCCAGCAGCTTAAGTTACATCGGGGAGCTGTTTTTT; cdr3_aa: CASSLSYIGELFF
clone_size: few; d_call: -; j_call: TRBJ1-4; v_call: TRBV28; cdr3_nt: TGTGCCAGCAGGCGCAGGGCGTTGTGGGAAAAACTGTTTTTT; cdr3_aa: CASRRRALWEKLFF
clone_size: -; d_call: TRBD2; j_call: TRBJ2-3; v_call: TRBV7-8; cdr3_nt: TGTGCCAGCAGCTGGGGACTAGCGGGGTCTACAGATACGCAGTATTTT; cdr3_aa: CASSWGLAGSTDTQYF
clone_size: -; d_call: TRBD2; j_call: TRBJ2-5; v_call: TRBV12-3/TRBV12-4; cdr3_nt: TGTGCCAGCAGCCCCGGACTAGCGGGAGGAAAAGAGACCCAGTACTTC; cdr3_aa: CASSPGLAGGKETQYF
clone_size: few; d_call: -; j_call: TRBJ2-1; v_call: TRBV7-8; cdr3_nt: TGTGCCAGCAGCTTGAAACGGGAGCAGAATGAGCAGTTCTTC; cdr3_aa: CASSLKREQNEQFF
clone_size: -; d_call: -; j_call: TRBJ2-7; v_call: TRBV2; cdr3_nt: TGTGCCAGCACCACAAAAGGGAACTACGAGCAGTACTTC; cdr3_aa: CASTTKGNYEQYF
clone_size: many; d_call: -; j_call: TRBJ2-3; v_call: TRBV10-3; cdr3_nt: TGTGCCATCAGTGAGGTACAGGCCACAGATACGCAGTATTTT; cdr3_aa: CAISEVQATDTQYF
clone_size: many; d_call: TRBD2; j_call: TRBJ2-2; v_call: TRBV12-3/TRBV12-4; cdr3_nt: TGTGCCAGCAGTTCGGTAGCGGGGTTGAACACCGGGGAGCTGTTTTTT; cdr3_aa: CASSSVAGLNTGELFF